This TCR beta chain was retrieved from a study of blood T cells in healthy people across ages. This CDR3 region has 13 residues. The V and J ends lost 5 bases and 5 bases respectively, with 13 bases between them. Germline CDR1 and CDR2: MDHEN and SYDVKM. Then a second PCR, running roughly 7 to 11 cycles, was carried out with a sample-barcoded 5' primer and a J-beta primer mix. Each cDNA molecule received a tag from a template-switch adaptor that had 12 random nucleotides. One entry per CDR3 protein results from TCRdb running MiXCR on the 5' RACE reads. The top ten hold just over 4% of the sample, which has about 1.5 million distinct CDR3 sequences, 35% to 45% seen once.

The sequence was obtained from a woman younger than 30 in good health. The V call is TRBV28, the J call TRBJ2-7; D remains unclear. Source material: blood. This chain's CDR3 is CASSTPNGHEQYF. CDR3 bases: TGTGCCAGCAGTACCCCGAATGGTCACGAGCAGTACTTC.